The text below deals with one T cell receptor (beta chain). What it binds is unknown. CD4+ cell separation produced CD45RA+ naive and CD45RA-negative memory subsets. The data were obtained in a study of shared clonotypes between healthy human individuals. Whole-study results and caveats: Generally, naive subsets came out with larger estimated richness than memory subsets.

The trim removed 3 bases at V and 4 bases at J, leaving 4 bases unmatched. This CDR3 contains 15 residues. Germline values: CDR1 SGDLS, CDR2 YYNGEE. Deep was the level at which the assay was run. TCRdb's table, derived via immunoSEQ multiplex PCR, lists solely in-frame clones and lacks some. The top ten clones hold around 0.06% of a sample with hundreds of thousands of clones, approximately 97% of them seen once. This clonotype was sampled from a woman aged 30 to 39 in good health. The sample taken for sequencing was naive CD4+ T cells sorted from blood. The subset here: CD45RA+ positively selected. This chain connects TRBV9 to TRBJ2-2, with 9 nucleotides matching TRBD1. DNA of the CDR3: TGTGCCAGCAGCGGGACAGGGGTGATCACCGGGGAGCTGTTTTTT. This encodes CASSGTGVITGELFF.